Below, 19 T cell receptor beta chains from the same sample are listed, as sequenced in a study of identical twins. One entry per CDR3 protein, called by TCRdb with MiXCR from the 5' RACE reads. The data hold fewer than 500,000 distinct CDR3 sequences, with approximately 24% observed a single time. The same data also contributed to another study, on T cells expressing NK-cell markers.

The sequencing sample was made of CD4+ T cells sorted from blood. These receptors originate from a young woman in good health.

The chain joins TRBV18 to TRBJ1-6, with unresolved D. The V end was cut by 2 bases, the J end by 8 bases, with 13 bases between. CDR1 is KGHSH and CDR2 is LQKENI in the germline V gene. CDR3 length: 15 residues. CDR3 sequence reads: CASSPIWGTDSPLHF. The CDR3 coding sequence is TGTGCCAGCTCACCAATTTGGGGAACCGATTCACCCCTCCACTTT.

The chain links TRBV20-1 to TRBJ2-5; weak D call: TRBD1 (5 bases). This CDR3 has 11 amino acids. V was trimmed by 7 bases and J by 5 bases, leaving 11 bases between them. Germline CDR1 DFQATT, CDR2 SNEGSKA (reference sequence). The CDR3 loop is CSDQGGETQYF. CDR3 bases: TGCAGTGACCAGGGTGGGGAGACCCAGTACTTC.

This clonotype came up a few times. The chain is built from TRBV5-5 and TRBJ2-3; TRBD2 might be the D (6 bases). With 4 bases removed from V and 7 bases from J, the gap between germline ends came to 22 bases. Per germline, CDR1 SGHKS and CDR2 YYEKEE (reference sequence). The CDR3 covers 16 residues. CDR3 DNA: TGTGCCAGCAGCCTCGTAGCGGACGCGGTTATGAATACGCAGTATTTT. This translates into CASSLVADAVMNTQYF.

This clonotype has a handful of counts. The J gene is TRBJ2-7, the V gene TRBV20-1; 10 bases align to TRBD2. CDR3 size: 17 residues. With 0 bases clipped from V and 4 bases from J, the junction kept 12 bases outside the gene matches. Looked up from germline, CDR1 is DFQATT and CDR2 is SNEGSKA (reference sequence). CDR3 nucleotide sequence: TGCAGTGCTAGAGATCGATTGGGTTCTAGCGGGAGTTACGAGCAGTACTTC. It yields the protein CSARDRLGSSGSYEQYF.

V gene TRBV2 combines with J gene TRBJ2-1, with 8 bases lining up with TRBD1. Germline V gives CDR1 SNHLY, CDR2 FYNNEI. The CDR3 extends over 13 amino acids. After removal of 7 bases from V and 8 bases from J, the junction contained 7 bases not matched to a gene. The DNA for the CDR3 is TGTGCCAGCATCCGGGACAGGAAGGATGAGCAGTTCTTC. This gives the protein CASIRDRKDEQFF.

The chain is built from TRBV12-3 or TRBV12-4 and TRBJ2-3, with D perhaps matching TRBD2 (6 bases). Trimming left V 7 bases short and J 2 bases short, with 19 bases between. This CDR3 is 16 amino acids long. The CDR3 here is CASTQLRGTYTDTQYF. In DNA form, the CDR3 reads TGTGCCAGCACCCAACTTCGGGGGACGTACACAGATACGCAGTATTTT.

The genes are TRBV6-2 or TRBV6-3 and TRBJ2-2; 9 bases map to TRBD2. CDR1 is MNHEY and CDR2 is SVGEGT in the germline V gene. The CDR3 has 16 residues. V shed 4 bases and J 1 base; nucleotides not matched to a gene: 4. The CDR3 nucleotides read TGTGCCAGCAGTTTCCTAGCGGGGATGAACACCGGGGAGCTGTTTTTT. This encodes CASSFLAGMNTGELFF.

V and J are TRBV6-5 and TRBJ2-7; D is undetermined. Germline assignment: CDR1 MNHEY and CDR2 SVGAGI. V lost 7 bases and J 7 bases, leaving 11 bases between the germline ends. This CDR3 is 11 amino acids long. CDR3 nucleotide sequence: TGTGCCAGCAAATCAAGTCGGGAGCAGTACTTC. It yields the protein CASKSSREQYF.

The chain links TRBV10-3 to TRBJ1-2; no clear D. This CDR3 has 13 amino acids. V lost 10 bases, J lost 4 bases, and 16 bases lay in between. From germline, CDR1 is ENHRY and CDR2 SYGVKD. The CDR3, as DNA: TGTGCCACCGGATCTGGGCAACCCTATGGCTACACCTTC. Translation gives CATGSGQPYGYTF.

This clonotype showed up many times. This chain joins TRBV12-3 or TRBV12-4 and TRBJ1-4; D not resolved. There are 14 residues in the CDR3. Deletions cut 5 bases from V and 5 bases from J, with 12 bases between. CDR3 loop: CASSPRATNEKLFF. CDR3 nucleotide sequence: TGTGCCAGCAGTCCTCGGGCCACGAATGAAAAACTGTTTTTT.

This clonotype came up once. The rearrangement joins TRBV30 to TRBJ2-1; no definite D call. Trimming stripped 3 bases from V and 6 bases from J, with 12 bases between. The CDR3 consists of 13 residues. Looked up from germline, CDR1 is GTSNPN and CDR2 is SVGIG (reference sequence). This CDR3 is CAWRDRPLNEQFF. CDR3 nucleotide sequence: TGTGCCTGGAGGGATCGGCCTCTCAATGAGCAGTTCTTC.

This clonotype was counted between two and nine times. The rearrangement uses TRBV29-1 and TRBJ1-4; 7 bases are a match to TRBD1. Germline values: CDR1 SQVTM, CDR2 ANQGSEA. The CDR3 extends over 15 amino acids. V was pared by 6 bases and J by 4 bases, with 11 bases of the junction left unmatched. The chain's CDR3 is CSVARQGFSNEKLFF. The CDR3 bases are TGCAGCGTGGCCCGACAGGGATTTAGTAATGAAAAACTGTTTTTT.

In its sample, this clonotype was seen a few times. The rearrangement uses TRBV5-6 and TRBJ1-5; TRBD1 might be the D (5 bases). V was pared by 0 bases and J by 3 bases, with 10 bases between. The CDR3 runs to 15 residues. Germline V gene data show CDR1 as SGHDT and CDR2 as YYEEEE. This chain's CDR3 is CASSLGGRDNQPQHF. CDR3 sequence (DNA): TGTGCCAGCAGCTTGGGGGGCAGGGACAATCAGCCCCAGCATTTT.

V is TRBV12-3 or TRBV12-4 and J is TRBJ2-1, with 9 bases aligning to TRBD1. The length of the CDR3 is 15 residues. The ends lost 4 bases at V and 9 bases at J; junction bases unmatched: 10. DNA for the CDR3: TGTGCCAGCAGTTCCTGGGACAGGGTTAGCACTGAGCAGTTCTTC. This codes for CASSSWDRVSTEQFF.

This clonotype showed up just a few times. The chain uses TRBV7-9 and TRBJ1-2; D remains ambiguous. The CDR3 contains 15 residues. Germline CDR1 and CDR2: SEHNR and FQNEAQ (reference sequence). The germline V and J ends were trimmed by 7 bases and 1 base, with 16 bases remaining between them. This CDR3 is CASTRRTEGNYGYTF. DNA of the CDR3: TGTGCCAGCACCCGGAGGACCGAGGGTAACTATGGCTACACCTTC.

There are a few counts of this clonotype. In DNA form, the CDR3 reads TGCGCCAGCAGCTGGTGGACAGGGATGGGAAACACCATATATTTT. Its protein is CASSWWTGMGNTIYF. The V gene is TRBV5-1, the J gene TRBJ1-3; TRBD1 agrees at 8 bases. Germline lookup yields CDR1 SGHRS and CDR2 YFSETQ. The CDR3 spans 15 residues. The junction had 6 bases not matched to a gene; V was cut back by 3 bases and J by 4 bases.

DNA of the CDR3: TGTGCCAGCAGCTTAGTCCCCGGGACAGGGGCGGGAAAGACCCAGTACTTC. It yields the protein CASSLVPGTGAGKTQYF. V and J are TRBV11-2 and TRBJ2-5; TRBD1 agrees at 10 bases. Germline V lookup: CDR1 SGHAT, CDR2 FQNNGV. V dropped 1 base and J dropped 6; count of bases not matched to a gene: 11. The CDR3 has 17 amino acids.

The chain carries TRBV20-1 and TRBJ2-1; maybe TRBD1 (6 bases). The germline gives CDR1 DFQATT, CDR2 SNEGSKA (reference sequence). This CDR3 contains 11 residues. Trimming cost V 4 bases and J 7 bases, with 8 bases left between them. CDR3 nucleotide sequence: TGCAGTGCTATCAGGGGTAATGAGCAGTTCTTC. Its protein product is CSAIRGNEQFF.

At least ten counts were recorded for this clonotype. The rearrangement uses TRBV7-3 and TRBJ1-1; D not certain. The germline CDR1 and CDR2 sequences are SGHTA and FQGTGA. CDR3 size: 12 residues. V lost 1 base, J lost 5 bases, and 5 bases lay in between. The CDR3 sequence: CASSLIMTEAFF. Written as DNA, the CDR3 is TGTGCCAGCAGCTTAATTATGACTGAAGCTTTCTTT.